This T cell receptor beta chain was profiled in a study of T cell responses to AZD1222 COVID-19 vaccine. Background on the study: Doses given second, at about 4 or about 12 weeks, were pooled.

A word on this clone: Its antigen is currently unknown.

TCRdb's table, derived via immunoSEQ multiplex PCR, lists solely in-frame clones and lacks some. This sample yields 170,000 or so clones, of which around 94% are seen a single time; about 1% belongs to the top ten. The study, taken as a whole, reports: The span of vaccine-associated CD4 TCRs extended across spike, with dominance at 160-218 and 743-854. Only five to seven individuals given AZD1222 were seropositive at baseline. Donors skewed white British and female; clonal diversity was possibly underestimated.

Trimming took off 10 bases at V and 1 base at J, with 13 bases between the two ends. This CDR3 spans 13 amino acids. V gene TRBV12-3 or TRBV12-4 combines with J gene TRBJ1-2; D unresolved. The sequence came from an adult in good health. The source was peripheral blood, collected on day 0 of AZD1222 vaccination. The CDR3 here is CATQPDRNYGYTF. Written as DNA, the CDR3 is TGTGCCACACAACCGGATCGTAACTATGGCTACACCTTC.